These T cell receptor beta chains were read from a single sample in a study of T cells in Graves' hyperthyroidism and ophthalmopathy. One entry per CDR3 protein results from TCRdb running MiXCR on the multiplex PCR reads. The sample lists 300,000 to 450,000 distinct CDR3 sequences, approximately 13% seen once, with around 9.2% in the top ten. Sequenced material: blood. The receptors here all came from a woman younger than 30 with Graves' hyperthyroidism. Each CDR3 is given with its conserved first and last residue. The D gene is left open where the match is weak. Clone size is not always given. Where it is, it says once, few, many or a class for expanded clones.

length	D	size	V	J	CDR3	DNA
20	.	.	TRBV3-1	TRBJ1-6	CASSQQTDGRTTFLNSPLHF	TGTGCCAGCAGCCAACAAACGGACGGGCGGACGACCTTCCTTAATTCACCCCTCCACTTT
12	.	many	TRBV7-2	TRBJ2-1	CASSYLPGEQFF	TGTGCCAGCAGCTACTTACCCGGTGAGCAGTTCTTC
13	TRBD1	many	TRBV18	TRBJ1-1	CASSPQGGAGAFF	TGTGCCAGCTCCCCCCAAGGGGGCGCCGGGGCTTTCTTT
15	TRBD1	many	TRBV5-6	TRBJ1-1	CASSLRQGAPAEAFF	TGTGCCAGCAGCTTACGACAGGGGGCGCCGGCTGAAGCTTTCTTT
15	.	many	TRBV2	TRBJ2-7	CASQSRTPAYYEQYF	TGTGCCAGCCAGTCAAGAACCCCCGCCTACTACGAGCAGTACTTC
18	.	many	TRBV10-3	TRBJ2-5	CAISGPPGGLGIQETQYF	TGTGCCATCAGTGGGCCTCCAGGGGGGCTGGGGATCCAAGAGACCCAGTACTTC
15	.	few	TRBV5-8	TRBJ2-5	CASSPSGVGQETQYF	TGTGCCAGCAGCCCCTCAGGGGTAGGACAAGAGACCCAGTACTTC
15	.	few	TRBV6-1	TRBJ1-5	CASSEPLNSNQPQHF	TGTGCCAGCAGTGAACCTCTTAATAGCAATCAGCCCCAGCATTTT
14	.	many	TRBV28	TRBJ1-5	CASSFSQSNQPQHF	TGTGCCAGCAGTTTTTCTCAGAGCAATCAGCCCCAGCATTTT
16	.	.	TRBV18	TRBJ1-2	CASSLSTGTTNYGYTF	TGTGCCAGCTCACTCTCGACCGGGACAACTAACTATGGCTACACCTTC
14	.	many	TRBV5-1	TRBJ2-3	CASSLLRHSDTQYF	TGCGCCAGCAGCCTTCTGAGGCACTCAGATACGCAGTATTTT
15	.	few	TRBV9	TRBJ2-5	CASSVALAVQETQYF	TGTGCCAGCAGCGTCGCCCTGGCAGTCCAAGAGACCCAGTACTTC
16	.	many	TRBV28	TRBJ2-6	CASSAPDSSGANVLTF	TGTGCCAGCAGCGCCCCGGACAGCTCTGGGGCCAACGTCCTGACTTTC
16	.	.	TRBV15	TRBJ2-6	CATSRLDGSGANVLTF	TGTGCCACCAGCAGGTTGGACGGATCTGGGGCCAACGTCCTGACTTTC
17	.	many	TRBV28	TRBJ2-7	CASSPRGREGELGEQYF	TGTGCCAGCAGTCCCAGGGGGCGGGAGGGTGAGCTGGGAGAGCAGTACTTC
17	.	.	TRBV9	TRBJ1-6	CASSPDGQSPHNSPLHF	TGTGCCAGCAGCCCCGACGGGCAGTCCCCCCATAATTCACCCCTCCACTTT
14	.	.	TRBV7-3	TRBJ1-6	CASSLSGRDSPLHF	TGTGCCAGCAGCTTATCGGGACGGGATTCACCCCTCCACTTT
16	.	many	TRBV28	TRBJ1-1	CASSPGGAGQRAEAFF	TGTGCCAGCAGCCCGGGGGGGGCGGGACAAAGGGCTGAAGCTTTCTTT
16	TRBD2	many	TRBV15	TRBJ2-1	CATSRGLAGAYNEQFF	TGTGCCACCAGCAGAGGACTAGCGGGAGCCTACAATGAGCAGTTCTTC
11	.	many	TRBV7-9	TRBJ2-3	CASSSINTQYF	TGTGCCAGCAGCTCCATAAATACGCAGTATTTT
15	TRBD2	many	TRBV3-1	TRBJ2-3	CASSLGLAATDTQYF	TGTGCCAGCAGCCTCGGACTAGCGGCCACAGATACGCAGTATTTT
16	.	.	TRBV6-1	TRBJ2-5	CASRPTHSYLQETQYF	TGTGCCAGCAGGCCCACTCACAGTTACCTCCAGGAGACCCAGTACTTC
15	.	.	TRBV7-3	TRBJ1-6	CASSPDPYSGSPLHF	TGTGCCAGCAGCCCCGACCCCTATTCGGGATCACCCCTCCACTTT
16	.	once	TRBV6-2/TRBV6-3	TRBJ2-3	CASSNPTGPSTDTQYF	TGTGCCAGCAGTAACCCTACTGGGCCCAGCACAGATACGCAGTATTTT
15	TRBD2	many	TRBV20-1	TRBJ2-7	CSARVGTSGSYEQYF	TGCAGTGCTAGAGTGGGGACTAGCGGTTCCTACGAGCAGTACTTC